This TCR beta chain was observed in a study of shared clonotypes between healthy human individuals. The data were produced by immunoSEQ multiplex PCR, yet TCRdb's version contains in-frame clones alone and is incomplete. The repertoire holds 190,000 or so clones, with about 93% as singletons. Comment on this clone: Its antigen is unknown.

Trimming shortened V by 0 bases and J by 5 bases, and 18 bases separated the two germline ends. The germline gives CDR1 SGHNT, CDR2 YYREEE (reference sequence). This CDR3 comprises 16 residues. Healthy and HIV-negative, the adult donors had no recent acute infections or vaccinations. The study's findings and limits: Sampling used blood alone; tissue repertoires probably differ.

This receptor was taken from a woman aged 25-40 years in good health. The V gene is TRBV5-4, the J gene TRBJ2-7, with D hard to call. Source material: naive CD4+ T cells sorted from blood. Regarding subset: CD45RA+ positively selected. CDR3 in amino acids: CASSLGPHGSDNEQYF. The CDR3 nucleotides read TGTGCCAGCAGCTTGGGCCCCCATGGGTCTGACAACGAGCAGTACTTC.